This TCR beta chain was identified in a study of vaccination effects on CD4 cells after COVID-19. Study-level findings and limits: Recruitment yielded few convalescent patients, and the study had no early post-infection timepoints.

A word on this clone: No antigen is known for it.

Only in-frame clones appear in the TCRdb table, and some are missing; sequencing was by immunoSEQ multiplex PCR. The sample has 20,000 to 30,000 clones, 60% to 80% seen once. Looked up from germline, CDR1 is SNHLY and CDR2 is FYNNEI. V lost 0 bases to trimming and J lost 7 bases; unmatched junction nucleotides: 16. The CDR3 is 18 residues long. CD4+ T cells specific for antigen were expanded with viral peptide pools by the ViraFEST assay before sequencing. Subsequent to a culture period of about ten days, CD4+ T cells were isolated. The person had a PCR-confirmed SARS-CoV-2 infection during March to December 2020. Roughly 2.1 million PBMC per well were cultured with around 11 IU/ml IL-2 and about 10 ug/ml peptides.

This chain joins TRBV2 and TRBJ1-2; 8 bases are shared with TRBD1. The material sequenced was CD4+ T cells from PBMCs cultured with HCoV-NL63 spike peptides, taken before COVID-19 vaccination. The sequence was obtained from a human donor who had a prior SARS-CoV-2 infection. Here the CDR3 reads CASSEALFLRQGASGYTF. The CDR3 DNA reads TGTGCCAGCAGTGAAGCCCTATTCCTACGGCAGGGGGCTAGTGGCTACACCTTC.